This T cell receptor beta chain stems from a study of neurological immune-mediated disorders. Study-wide points: Subjects shared no identical expanded-clone CDR3 amino acid sequences, suggesting private TCR-beta repertoires in all groups. HTLV-1-associated myelopathy ranked highest for TCR clonal expansion and multiple sclerosis lowest, beneath healthy controls.

This clonotype appeared many times. Its target is unknown. The sorted libraries started from under 1.2 million CD4+ or CD8+ T cells. The trim removed 1 base at V and 0 bases at J, leaving 3 bases unmatched. Germline assignment: CDR1 KGHSH and CDR2 LQKENI. The CDR3 is 15 amino acids. Synthesis of cDNA was performed by 5'RACE using 10-nucleotide random UMIs. MiXCR, applied by TCRdb to the 5' RACE reads, yields one record per CDR3 protein. The table has about 40,000 distinct CDR3 sequences, about 14% seen once; the top ten hold approximately 3.5%. Material: CD4+ T cells from blood. The rearrangement links TRBV18 to TRBJ2-7; 7 nucleotides agree with TRBD1. This TCR was recovered from a woman aged 60-75 years with HTLV-1-associated myelopathy (HAM/TSP). The DNA for the CDR3 is TGTGCCAGCTCACCACGACAGGGCGGCTCCTACGAGCAGTACTTC. Translation gives CASSPRQGGSYEQYF.